This T cell receptor (beta chain) is from a study of regulatory T cells in long-lasting Graves disease. Regarding the study as a whole: Favored gene segments in persistent disease were TRBV28, TRBJ1-2 and TRBJ2-5.

This clonotype has only one observation. The antigen remains unidentified. Trimming removed 7 bases from V and 1 base from J, with 10 bases in between. In germline, CDR1 is SGHDN, CDR2 FVKESK. The CDR3 length is 13 residues. Time point given: newly diagnosed GD, antithyroid drugs for less than 3 months. The TCR library was made from RNA extracted from PBMCs. Arm-PCR of CDR3 regions with iRepertoire HTBI primers generated TCR beta libraries. TCRdb called the multiplex PCR reads again in MiXCR, with one record for every CDR3 protein. Of roughly 220,000 distinct CDR3 sequences in the sample, approximately 20% were seen once.

The sample here was peripheral blood mononuclear cells (PBMCs), taken at new diagnosis, from a patient treated with antithyroid drugs. The sequence came from a female donor with Graves disease. The chain recombines TRBV14 with TRBJ2-5; D is undetermined. CDR3 DNA sequence: TGTGCCAGCAACCGCCTTTTCCAAGAGACCCAGTACTTC. As protein: CASNRLFQETQYF.